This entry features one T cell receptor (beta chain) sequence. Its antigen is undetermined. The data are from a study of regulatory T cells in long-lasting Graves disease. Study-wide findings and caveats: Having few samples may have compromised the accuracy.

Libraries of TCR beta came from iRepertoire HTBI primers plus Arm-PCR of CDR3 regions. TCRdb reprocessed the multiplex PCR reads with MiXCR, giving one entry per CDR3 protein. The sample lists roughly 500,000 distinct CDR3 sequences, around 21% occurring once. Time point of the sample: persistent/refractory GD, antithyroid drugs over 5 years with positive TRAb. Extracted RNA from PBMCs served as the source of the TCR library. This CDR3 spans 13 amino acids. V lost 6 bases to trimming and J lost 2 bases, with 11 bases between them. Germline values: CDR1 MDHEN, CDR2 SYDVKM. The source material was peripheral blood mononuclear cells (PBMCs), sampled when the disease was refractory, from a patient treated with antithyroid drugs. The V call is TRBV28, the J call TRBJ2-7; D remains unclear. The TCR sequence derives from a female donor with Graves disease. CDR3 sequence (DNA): TGTGCCAGCAGCCTCTCAAATACCTACGAGCAGTACTTC. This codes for CASSLSNTYEQYF.